The 2 T cell receptor beta chains below all came from one sample that was sequenced in a study of T cell changes during pregnancy in multiple sclerosis. TCRdb's table, derived via immunoSEQ multiplex PCR, lists solely in-frame clones and lacks some. Of around 36,000 clones in the sample, about 92% were seen once. The material was CD8+ T cells from peripheral blood mononuclear cells, obtained in the first trimester of pregnancy. Every receptor here comes from a female donor with multiple sclerosis, enrolled in a pregnancy study.

V gene TRBV19 combines with J gene TRBJ1-4; 8 bases agree with TRBD1. Germline V lookup: CDR1 LNHDA, CDR2 SQIVND (reference sequence). V was clipped by 6 bases and J by 8 bases; unmatched bases: 11. The length of the CDR3 is 15 residues. The CDR3 DNA sequence: TGTGCCAGTAGCCCTTCCCAGACAGGGGAAGAAAAACTGTTTTTT. Translating gives CASSPSQTGEEKLFF.

CDR3 loop: CASSQGGGETQYF. CDR3 DNA: TGCGCCAGCAGCCAAGGCGGCGGGGAGACCCAGTACTTC. J is TRBJ2-5 and V is TRBV4-1; D is possibly TRBD2 (5 bases). This CDR3 comprises 13 residues. V was clipped by 1 base and J by 5 bases, with 8 bases between them. CDR1 is MGHRA and CDR2 is YSYEKL in the germline V gene.